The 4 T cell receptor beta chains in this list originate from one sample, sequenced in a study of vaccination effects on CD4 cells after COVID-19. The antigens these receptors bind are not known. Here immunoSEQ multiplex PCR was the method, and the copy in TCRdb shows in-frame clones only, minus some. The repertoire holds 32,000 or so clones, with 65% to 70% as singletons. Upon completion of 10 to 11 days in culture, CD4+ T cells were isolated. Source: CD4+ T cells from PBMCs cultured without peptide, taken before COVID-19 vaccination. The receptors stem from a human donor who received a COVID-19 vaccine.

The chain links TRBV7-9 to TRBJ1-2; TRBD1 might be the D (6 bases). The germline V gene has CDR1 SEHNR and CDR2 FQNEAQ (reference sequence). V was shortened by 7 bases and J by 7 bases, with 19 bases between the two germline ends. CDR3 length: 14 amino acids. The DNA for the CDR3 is TGTGCCAGCATCTACTGGGGGGGGGCGAGTGGCTACACCTTC. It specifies CASIYWGGASGYTF.

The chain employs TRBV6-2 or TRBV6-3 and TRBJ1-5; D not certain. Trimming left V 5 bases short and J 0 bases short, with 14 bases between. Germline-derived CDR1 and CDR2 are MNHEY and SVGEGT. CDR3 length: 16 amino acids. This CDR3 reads CASSGPRAVSNQPQHF. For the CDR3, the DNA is TGTGCCAGCAGTGGCCCCCGGGCAGTTAGCAATCAGCCCCAGCATTTT.

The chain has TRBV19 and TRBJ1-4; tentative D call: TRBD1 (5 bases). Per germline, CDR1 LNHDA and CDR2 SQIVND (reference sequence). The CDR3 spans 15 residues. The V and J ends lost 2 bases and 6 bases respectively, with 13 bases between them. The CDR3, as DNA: TGTGCCAGTAGTATAAGCGGACATACTTATGAAAAACTGTTTTTT. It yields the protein CASSISGHTYEKLFF.

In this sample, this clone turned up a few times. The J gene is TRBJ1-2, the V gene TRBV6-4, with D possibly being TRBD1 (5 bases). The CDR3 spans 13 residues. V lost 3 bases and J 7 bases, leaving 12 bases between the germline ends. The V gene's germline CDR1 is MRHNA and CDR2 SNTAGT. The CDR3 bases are TGTGCCAGCAGTGAGTACTGGACATCTGGCTACACCTTC. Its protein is CASSEYWTSGYTF.